This T cell receptor beta chain was retrieved from a study of blood T cell repertoires in COVID-19. About the research overall: Acute and convalescent COVID-19 specimens originated in the United States, Italy and Spain. Sample material is recorded as cDNA or gDNA derived from T cells, B-cell-depleted T cells, or PBMCs.

Germline CDR1 is SGHAT and CDR2 is FQNNGV. The CDR3 has 16 residues. V was pared by 2 bases and J by 2 bases, with 4 bases of the junction left unmatched. Per the authors' pipeline: Reference gene primer amplification gave nucleated cell count estimates. TCRdb's copy holds only in-frame clones and misses some; the assay was immunoSEQ multiplex PCR. V and J calls and clone size are given by that table; D and trimming were obtained from the DNA. The sample has 40,000 or so clones; approximately 85% are singletons. V gene TRBV11-2 combines with J gene TRBJ2-2; 8 positions match TRBD2. This clonotype was obtained from a woman aged 70-85 years in a cohort sampled during active COVID-19. The sample was peripheral blood. This chain's CDR3 is CASSLPREGNTGELFF. CDR3 in DNA: TGTGCCAGCAGCTTACCTCGGGAGGGAAACACCGGGGAGCTGTTTTTT.